This TCR beta chain was profiled in a study of blood T cell repertoires in COVID-19. This table comes from immunoSEQ multiplex PCR, and its TCRdb copy is limited to in-frame clones, with some not included. The sample records roughly 130,000 clones, roughly 80% being singletons. What was sequenced was peripheral blood. This receptor was taken from a woman between 25 and 40 years old who had recovered from COVID-19.

CDR3 DNA sequence: TGTGCCAGCAGCGGACCGGGACAGGGGATAGGACCTGGAAACACCATATATTTT. Encoded protein: CASSGPGQGIGPGNTIYF. The chain combines TRBV4-2 with TRBJ1-3; 10 bases agree with TRBD1. The CDR3 totals 18 residues. The junction had 12 bases not matched to a gene; V was cut back by 5 bases and J by 2 bases. Germline V gene sequence: CDR1 LGHNA, CDR2 YNFKEQ.